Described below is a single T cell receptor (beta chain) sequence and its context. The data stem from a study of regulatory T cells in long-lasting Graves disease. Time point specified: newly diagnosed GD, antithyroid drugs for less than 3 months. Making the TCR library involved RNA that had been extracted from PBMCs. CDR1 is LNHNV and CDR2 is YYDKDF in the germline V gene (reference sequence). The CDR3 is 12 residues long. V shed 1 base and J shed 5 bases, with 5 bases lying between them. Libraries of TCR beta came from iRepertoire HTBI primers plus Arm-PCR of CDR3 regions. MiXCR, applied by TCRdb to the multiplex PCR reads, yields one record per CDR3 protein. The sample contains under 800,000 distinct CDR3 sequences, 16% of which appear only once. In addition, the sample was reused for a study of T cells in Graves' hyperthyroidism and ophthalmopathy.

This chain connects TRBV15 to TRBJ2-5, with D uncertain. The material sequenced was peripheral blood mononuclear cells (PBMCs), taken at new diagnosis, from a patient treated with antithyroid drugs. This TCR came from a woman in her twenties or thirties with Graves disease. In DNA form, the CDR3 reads TGTGCCACCAGCAGAGGGGTGGAGACCCAGTACTTC. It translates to CATSRGVETQYF.